This T cell receptor (beta chain) was sequenced for a study of shared clonotypes between healthy human individuals. The table came from immunoSEQ multiplex PCR; TCRdb's copy has only in-frame clones and leaves some out. Of about 2.1 million clones listed, about 92% were seen once; the top ten hold over 1.5%. Only CD45RO-negative cells positively selected for CCR7 counted as naive CD8 cells, so terminally differentiated effector memory CD45RA+ cells were excluded. A word on this clone: Other DNA sequences in this specimen translate into the identical CDR3.

The CDR3 totals 14 residues. After removal of 5 bases from V and 6 bases from J, the junction contained 1 base not matched to a gene. The germline gives CDR1 SGDLS, CDR2 YYNGEE. Input material: naive CD8+ T cells from PBMCs. The chain uses TRBV9 and TRBJ2-1, with 14 nucleotides matching TRBD2. This receptor was identified in a man aged 18 to 35 in good health. Some clones in this sample may be carry-over from other donors' samples. DNA of the CDR3: TGTGCCAGCAGGGGGACTAGCGGGAGCAATGAGCAGTTCTTC. The encoded protein is CASRGTSGSNEQFF.